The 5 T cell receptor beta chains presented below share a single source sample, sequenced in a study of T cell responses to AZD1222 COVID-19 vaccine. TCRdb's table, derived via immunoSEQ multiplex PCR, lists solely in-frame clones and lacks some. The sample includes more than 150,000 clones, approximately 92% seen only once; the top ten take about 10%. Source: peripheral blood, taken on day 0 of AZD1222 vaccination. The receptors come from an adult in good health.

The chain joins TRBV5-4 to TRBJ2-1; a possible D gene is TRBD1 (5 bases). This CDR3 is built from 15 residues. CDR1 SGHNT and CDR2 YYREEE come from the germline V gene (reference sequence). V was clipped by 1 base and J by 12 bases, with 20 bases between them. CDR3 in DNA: TGTGCCAGCAGCTTGAAAGGGGCGAGTAGGTGGTCGCAGTTCTTC. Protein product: CASSLKGASRWSQFF. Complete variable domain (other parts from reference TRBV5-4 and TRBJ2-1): ETGVTQSPTHLIKTRGQQVTLRCSSQSGHNTVSWYQQALGQGPQFIFQYYREEENGRGNFPPRFSGLQFPNYSSELNVNALELDDSALYLCASSLKGASRWSQFFGPGTRLTVL.

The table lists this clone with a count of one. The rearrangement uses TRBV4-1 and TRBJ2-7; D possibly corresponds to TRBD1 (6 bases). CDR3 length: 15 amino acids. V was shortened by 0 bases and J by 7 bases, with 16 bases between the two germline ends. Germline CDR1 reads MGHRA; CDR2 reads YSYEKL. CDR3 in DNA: TGCGCCAGCAGCCAAGATGAGGGGGAAGCGCCTGAGCAGTACTTC. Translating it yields CASSQDEGEAPEQYF.

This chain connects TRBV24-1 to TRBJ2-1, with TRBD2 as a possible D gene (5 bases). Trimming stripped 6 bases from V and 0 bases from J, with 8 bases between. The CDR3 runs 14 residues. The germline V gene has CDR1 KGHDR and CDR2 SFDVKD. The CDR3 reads CATSRGSSYNEQFF. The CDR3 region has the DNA TGTGCCACCAGTAGAGGGAGCTCCTACAATGAGCAGTTCTTC.

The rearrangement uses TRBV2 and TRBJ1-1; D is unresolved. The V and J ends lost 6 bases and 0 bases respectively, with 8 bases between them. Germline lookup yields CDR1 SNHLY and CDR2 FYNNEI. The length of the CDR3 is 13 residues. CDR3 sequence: CASRSLLNTEAFF. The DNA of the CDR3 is TGTGCCAGCAGAAGCCTCCTGAACACTGAAGCTTTCTTT.

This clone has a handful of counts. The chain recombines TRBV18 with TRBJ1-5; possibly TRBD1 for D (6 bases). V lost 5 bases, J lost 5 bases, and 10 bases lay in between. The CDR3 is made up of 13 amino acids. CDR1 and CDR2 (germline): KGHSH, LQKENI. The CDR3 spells CASSVNRDQPQHF. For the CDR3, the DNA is TGTGCCAGCTCAGTGAACAGGGATCAGCCCCAGCATTTT.